This T cell receptor (beta chain) was recovered during a study of CD8 T cells in Susac syndrome. Between the trimmed V and J ends, which lost 0 bases and 1 base, there was a span of 9 bases. Per germline, CDR1 KGHSH and CDR2 LQKENI. There are 16 residues in the CDR3. cDNA came from around 0.54 to 1 ug RNA primed by random hexamers. Amplification of TCR beta CDR3 was carried out by immunoSEQ multiplex PCR, which covered 54 Vbeta and 13 Jbeta segments. TCRdb called the immunoSEQ multiplex PCR reads again in MiXCR, with one record for every CDR3 protein. The sample lists approximately 180,000 distinct CDR3 sequences, approximately 96% occurring once.

This chain uses TRBV18 with TRBJ2-2; D might be TRBD2 (5 bases). Material: CD4+ T cells from PBMCs. This receptor was taken from a human donor with multiple sclerosis. The CDR3 DNA sequence: TGTGCCAGCTCACCACCGGTCGGAGGGAACACCGGGGAGCTGTTTTTT. This gives the protein CASSPPVGGNTGELFF.